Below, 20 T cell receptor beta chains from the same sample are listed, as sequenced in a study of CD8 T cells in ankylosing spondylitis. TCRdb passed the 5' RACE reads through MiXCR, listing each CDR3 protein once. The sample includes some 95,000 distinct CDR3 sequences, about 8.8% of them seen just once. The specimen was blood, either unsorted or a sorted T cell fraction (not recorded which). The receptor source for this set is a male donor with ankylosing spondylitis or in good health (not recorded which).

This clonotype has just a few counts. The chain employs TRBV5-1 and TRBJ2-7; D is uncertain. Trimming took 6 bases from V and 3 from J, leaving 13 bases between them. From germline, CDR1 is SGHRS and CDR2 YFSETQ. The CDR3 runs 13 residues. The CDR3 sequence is CASTLGRNYEQYF. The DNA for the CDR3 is TGCGCCAGCACGCTCGGACGGAACTACGAGCAGTACTTC.

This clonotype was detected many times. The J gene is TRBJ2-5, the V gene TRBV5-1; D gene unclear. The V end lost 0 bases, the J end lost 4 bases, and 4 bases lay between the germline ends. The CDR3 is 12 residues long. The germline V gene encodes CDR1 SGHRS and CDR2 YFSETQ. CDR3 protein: CASSLDIETQYF. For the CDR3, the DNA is TGCGCCAGCAGCTTGGATATAGAGACCCAGTACTTC.

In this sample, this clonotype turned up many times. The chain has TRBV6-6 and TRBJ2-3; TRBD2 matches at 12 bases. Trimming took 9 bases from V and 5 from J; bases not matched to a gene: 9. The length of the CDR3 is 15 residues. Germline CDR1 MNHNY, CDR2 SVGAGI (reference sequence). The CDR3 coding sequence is TGTGCCAGTTGCAGGCCTAGCGGGGGGGAAGATACGCAGTATTTT. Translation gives CASCRPSGGEDTQYF.

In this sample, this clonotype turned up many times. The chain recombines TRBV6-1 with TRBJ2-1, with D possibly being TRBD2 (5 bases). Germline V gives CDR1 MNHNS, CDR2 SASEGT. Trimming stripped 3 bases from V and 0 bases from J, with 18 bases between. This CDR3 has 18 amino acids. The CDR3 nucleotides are TGTGCCAGCAGTGAGGCCTTAACTAGTCCGAGCTCCTACAATGAGCAGTTCTTC. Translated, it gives CASSEALTSPSSYNEQFF.

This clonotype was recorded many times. The CDR3, as DNA: TGTGCCAGCAGTTTAAGGGGGTGGGGCACCGGGGAGCTGTTTTTT. It specifies CASSLRGWGTGELFF. The gene calls are TRBV12-3 or TRBV12-4 and TRBJ2-2, with D possibly TRBD1 on 6 matching bases. The V end lost 2 bases, the J end lost 4 bases, and 11 bases lay between the germline ends. The CDR3 spans 15 residues.

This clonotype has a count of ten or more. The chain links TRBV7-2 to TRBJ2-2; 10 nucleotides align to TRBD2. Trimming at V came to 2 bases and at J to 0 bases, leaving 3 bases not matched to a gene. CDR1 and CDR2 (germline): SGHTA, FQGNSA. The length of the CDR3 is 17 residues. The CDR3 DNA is TGTGCCAGCAGCTTACTAGCGGGGGCCACGAACACCGGGGAGCTGTTTTTT. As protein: CASSLLAGATNTGELFF.

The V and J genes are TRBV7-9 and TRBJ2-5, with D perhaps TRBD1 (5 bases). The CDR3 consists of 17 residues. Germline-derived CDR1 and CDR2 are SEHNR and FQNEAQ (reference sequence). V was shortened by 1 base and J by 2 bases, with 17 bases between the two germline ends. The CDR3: CASSLVGDGKAQETQYF. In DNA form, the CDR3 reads TGTGCCAGCAGCTTAGTAGGGGATGGAAAAGCACAAGAGACCCAGTACTTC. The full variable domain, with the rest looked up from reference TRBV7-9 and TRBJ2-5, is DTGVSQNPRHKITKRGQNVTFRCDPISEHNRLYWYRQTLGQGPEFLTYFQNEAQLEKSRLLSDRFSAERPKGSFSTLEIQRTEQGDSAMYLCASSLVGDGKAQETQYFGPGTRLLVL.

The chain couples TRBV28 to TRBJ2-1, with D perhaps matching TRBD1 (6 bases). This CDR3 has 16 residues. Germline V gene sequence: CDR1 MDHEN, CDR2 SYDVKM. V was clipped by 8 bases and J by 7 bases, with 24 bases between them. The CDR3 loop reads CASGDPLRGQQNEQFF. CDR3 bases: TGTGCCAGCGGAGACCCCCTCAGGGGCCAACAGAATGAGCAGTTCTTC.

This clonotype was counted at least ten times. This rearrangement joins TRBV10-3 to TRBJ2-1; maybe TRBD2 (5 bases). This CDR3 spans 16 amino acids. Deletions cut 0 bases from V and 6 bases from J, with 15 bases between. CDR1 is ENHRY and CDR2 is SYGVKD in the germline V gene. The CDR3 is CAISESGNGPSNEQFF. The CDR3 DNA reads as TGTGCCATCAGTGAGTCCGGGAACGGTCCGTCCAATGAGCAGTTCTTC.

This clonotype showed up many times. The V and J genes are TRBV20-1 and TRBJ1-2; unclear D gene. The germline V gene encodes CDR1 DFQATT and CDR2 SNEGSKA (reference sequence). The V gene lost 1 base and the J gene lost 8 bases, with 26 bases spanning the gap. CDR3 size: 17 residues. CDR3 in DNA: TGCAGTGCTAGAGGTATCAAGTCACCCCACCACCTCTTCGGCTACACCTTC. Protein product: CSARGIKSPHHLFGYTF.

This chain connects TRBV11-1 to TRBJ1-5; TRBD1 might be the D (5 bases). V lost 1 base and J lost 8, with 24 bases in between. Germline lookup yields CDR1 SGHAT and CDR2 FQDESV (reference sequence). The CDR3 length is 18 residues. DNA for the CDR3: TGTGCCAGCAGCTTAGTAACGAGCAACTCTCAAGCGGGGGAGCCCCAGCATTTT. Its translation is CASSLVTSNSQAGEPQHF.

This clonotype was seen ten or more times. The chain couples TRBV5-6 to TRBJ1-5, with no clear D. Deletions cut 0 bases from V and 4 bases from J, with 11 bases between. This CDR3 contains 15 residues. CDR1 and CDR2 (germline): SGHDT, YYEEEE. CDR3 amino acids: CASSLAAAGNQPQHF. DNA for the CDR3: TGTGCCAGCAGCTTGGCCGCGGCAGGAAATCAGCCCCAGCATTTT. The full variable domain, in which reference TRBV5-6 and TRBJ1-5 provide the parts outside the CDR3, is DAGVTQSPTHLIKTRGQQVTLRCSPKSGHDTVSWYQQALGQGPQFIFQYYEEEERQRGNFPDRFSGHQFPNYSSELNVNALLLGDSALYLCASSLAAAGNQPQHFGDGTRLSIL.

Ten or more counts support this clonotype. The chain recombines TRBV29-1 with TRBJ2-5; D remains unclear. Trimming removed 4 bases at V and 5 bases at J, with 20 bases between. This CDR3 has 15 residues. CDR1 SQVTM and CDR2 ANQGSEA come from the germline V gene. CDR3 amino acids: CSVVGLTDSQETQYF. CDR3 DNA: TGCAGCGTTGTTGGTCTTACCGATTCCCAGGAGACCCAGTACTTC. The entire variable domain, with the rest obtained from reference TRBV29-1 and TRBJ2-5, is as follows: SAVISQKPSRDICQRGTSLTIQCQVDSQVTMMFWYRQQPGQSLTLIATANQGSEATYESGFVIDKFPISRPNLTFSTLTVSNMSPEDSSIYLCSVVGLTDSQETQYFGPGTRLLVL.

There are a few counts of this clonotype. The CDR3 DNA sequence: TGTGCCAGCAGTTGGGACAGGGCCACCGGGGAGCTGTTTTTT. Amino acids: CASSWDRATGELFF. The rearrangement joins TRBV12-3 or TRBV12-4 to TRBJ2-2; 9 bases are shared with TRBD1. The CDR3 is 14 residues long. The V segment lost 4 bases and the J segment 4 bases; nucleotides outside the gene matches: 1.

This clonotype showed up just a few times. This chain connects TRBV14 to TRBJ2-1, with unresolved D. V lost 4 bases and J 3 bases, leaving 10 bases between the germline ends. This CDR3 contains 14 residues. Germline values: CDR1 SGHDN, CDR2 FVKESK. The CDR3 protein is CASSPHGIYNEQFF. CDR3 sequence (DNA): TGTGCCAGCAGCCCGCATGGAATCTACAATGAGCAGTTCTTC.

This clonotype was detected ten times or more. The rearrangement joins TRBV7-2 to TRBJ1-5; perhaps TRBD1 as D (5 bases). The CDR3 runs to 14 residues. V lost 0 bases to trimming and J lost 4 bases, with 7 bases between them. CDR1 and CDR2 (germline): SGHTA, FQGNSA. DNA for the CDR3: TGTGCCAGCAGCTTAGCCACAGGAAATCAGCCCCAGCATTTT. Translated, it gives CASSLATGNQPQHF.

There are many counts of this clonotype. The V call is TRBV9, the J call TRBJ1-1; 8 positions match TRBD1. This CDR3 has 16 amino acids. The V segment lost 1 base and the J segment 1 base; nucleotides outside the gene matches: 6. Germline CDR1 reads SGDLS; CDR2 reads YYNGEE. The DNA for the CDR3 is TGTGCCAGCAGCGTATCCCCCCAGGGGGCGAACACTGAAGCTTTCTTT. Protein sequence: CASSVSPQGANTEAFF.

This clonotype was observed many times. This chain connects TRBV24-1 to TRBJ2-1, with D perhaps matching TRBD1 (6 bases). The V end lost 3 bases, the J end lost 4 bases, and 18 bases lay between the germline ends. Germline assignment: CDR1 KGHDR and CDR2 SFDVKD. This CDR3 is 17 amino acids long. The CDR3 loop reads CATSDARDKKLYNEQFF. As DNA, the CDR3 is TGTGCCACCAGTGATGCCCGGGACAAGAAGCTTTACAATGAGCAGTTCTTC.

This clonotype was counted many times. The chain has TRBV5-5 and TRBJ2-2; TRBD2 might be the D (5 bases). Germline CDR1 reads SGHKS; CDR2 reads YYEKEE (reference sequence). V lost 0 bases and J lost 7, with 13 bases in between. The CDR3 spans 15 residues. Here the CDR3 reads CASSLALGAGGELFF. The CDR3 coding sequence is TGTGCCAGCAGCTTGGCCCTGGGAGCTGGCGGGGAGCTGTTTTTT.

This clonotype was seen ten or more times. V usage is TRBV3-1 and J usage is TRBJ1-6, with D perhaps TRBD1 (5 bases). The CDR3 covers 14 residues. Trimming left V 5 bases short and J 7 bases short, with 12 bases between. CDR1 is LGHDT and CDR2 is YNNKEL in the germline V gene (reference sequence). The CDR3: CASSYRNANSPLHF. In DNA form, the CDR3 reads TGTGCCAGCAGCTACAGGAATGCCAATTCACCCCTCCACTTT. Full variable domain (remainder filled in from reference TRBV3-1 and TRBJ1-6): DTAVSQTPKYLVTQMGNDKSIKCEQNLGHDTMYWYKQDSKKFLKIMFSYNNKELIINETVPNRFSPKSPDKAHLNLHINSLELGDSAVYFCASSYRNANSPLHFGNGTRLTVT.